This T cell receptor (beta chain) was sequenced for a study of T-cell reconstitution after alpha-beta-depleted transplantation in children. The length of the CDR3 is 11 residues. The germline gives CDR1 KGHSH, CDR2 LQKENI. V was shortened by 4 bases and J by 5 bases, with 6 bases between the two germline ends. During its preparation, the TCRbeta library received unique molecular identifiers. A single record per CDR3 protein comes from TCRdb applying MiXCR to the PCR reads. The profile shows some 240,000 distinct CDR3 sequences, about 12% of them singletons. This clonotype was seen repeatedly, ten times or more.

The rearrangement links TRBV18 to TRBJ2-7; no clear D. The receptor comes from a human donor who donated a stem cell graft to a child with acute lymphoblastic leukemia. The starting material was PBMCs from the stem cell graft donor, obtained from the stem cell graft. The CDR3 region has the DNA TGTGCCAGCTCACAGGTGGACGAGCAGTACTTC. It translates to CASSQVDEQYF.